Shown below are 5 T cell receptor beta chains from a single sample sequenced in a study of CD8+CD57+ T cells in acquired aplastic anemia. According to the study, genomic DNA was the template for TCR beta VDJ and CDR3 profiling. Via MiXCR, TCRdb re-called the reads, giving one row per CDR3 protein. The sample holds some 180,000 distinct CDR3 sequences; about 47% are singletons and the top ten take 2.5% to 3.5%. Sequencing used sorted CD4+, CD8+, or CD8+CD57+ T cells (not recorded which) from PBMCs. These receptors were taken from a human donor in good health.

In this sample, this clonotype turned up many times. The CDR3 DNA sequence: TGTGCCACCAGCAGAGATCTGGGACATTACGAGCAGTACTTC. Encoded protein: CATSRDLGHYEQYF. This chain joins TRBV15 and TRBJ2-7; a possible D gene is TRBD1 (6 bases). This CDR3 spans 14 amino acids. Germline V gene data show CDR1 as LNHNV and CDR2 as YYDKDF (reference sequence). V was shortened by 0 bases and J by 4 bases, with 10 bases between the two germline ends.

This sequence joins TRBV24-1 and TRBJ2-2, with 7 bases fitting TRBD2. The CDR3 has 14 residues. Trimming took 3 bases from V and 5 from J; bases not matched to a gene: 2. Per the germline V gene, CDR1 is KGHDR and CDR2 is SFDVKD. This chain's CDR3 is CATSDDGRTGELFF. CDR3 bases: TGTGCCACCAGTGATGACGGGAGGACCGGGGAGCTGTTTTTT.

This clonotype was found many times. This chain joins TRBV7-9 and TRBJ2-2; D may be TRBD2 (5 bases). The CDR3 sequence is 15 residues long. CDR1 and CDR2 from the germline V gene are SEHNR and FQNEAQ (reference sequence). Trimming removed 0 bases at V and 0 bases at J, with 5 bases between. CDR3 DNA: TGTGCCAGCAGCTTAGCGCGGGCGAACACCGGGGAGCTGTTTTTT. It translates to CASSLARANTGELFF.

With regard to this clonotype: With a much larger clone just one base away, this may be a read error. The J gene is TRBJ2-1, the V gene TRBV9; D not resolved. CDR3 length: 15 residues. Per germline, CDR1 SGDLS and CDR2 YYNGEE. The CDR3 region is CASRVGVSSYNEQFF. The CDR3, as DNA: TGTGCCAGCAGAGTAGGCGTTAGCTCCTACAATGAGCAGTTCTTC.

The rearrangement uses TRBV11-2 and TRBJ1-2; TRBD1 matches at 8 bases. V shed 5 bases, J shed 0 bases, and the junction held 11 bases outside the gene matches. CDR1 is SGHAT and CDR2 is FQNNGV in the germline V gene. This CDR3 has 17 residues. The DNA of the CDR3 is TGTGCCAGCAGCCCCGAGGACAGGGCGATAGCTAACTATGGCTACACCTTC. It encodes CASSPEDRAIANYGYTF.